This TCR beta chain was identified during a study of T cells after yellow fever vaccination. The length of the CDR3 is 17 residues. The V end lost 4 bases, the J end lost 1 base, and 21 bases lay between the germline ends. CDR1 is SGHNT and CDR2 is YYREEE in the germline V gene (reference sequence). TCRdb fed the 5' RACE reads into MiXCR, producing one record per CDR3 protein. Among hundreds of thousands of distinct CDR3 sequences listed, about 12% were seen once. Sequences were derived from CD4+ T cells sorted from PBMCs, sampled 15 days after the yellow fever booster vaccination. The TCR was taken from a man in his late teens or twenties who received the YFV17D yellow fever vaccine. The genes are TRBV5-4 and TRBJ2-7, with D possibly TRBD2 on 7 matching bases. In DNA form, the CDR3 reads TGTGCCAGCAGCCTGGGACTACCGGGACACCCGTCCTACGAGCAGTACTTC. As protein: CASSLGLPGHPSYEQYF.